This is a list of T cell receptor beta chains from one sample in a study of T-cell reconstitution after alpha-beta-depleted transplantation in children. TCRdb re-analysed the PCR reads in MiXCR, keeping a single row per CDR3 protein. The sample includes about 580,000 distinct CDR3 sequences, more than 20% seen only once; the top ten take about 14%. The starting material was PBMCs, mostly from graft donor cells, obtained 360 days after TCRalphabeta/CD19-depleted stem cell transplant. The receptors shown here come from a boy less than two years old who had a stem cell transplant for acute myeloid leukemia, so the T cells may come from the graft donor. Both conserved end residues are part of each CDR3. Fields, in order: J gene, D gene, clone size, V gene, CDR3 DNA, CDR3 protein. A D gene is named only where the DNA matches it firmly. The listing skips clone size in some rows; elsewhere it reads once, few, many or a size class.

j_call: TRBJ2-1; d_call: TRBD1; clone_size: -; v_call: TRBV20-1; cdr3_nt: TGCAGTGCTAGCCCCGACAGGGGGTCTTGGAATGAGCAGTTCTTC; cdr3_aa: CSASPDRGSWNEQFF
j_call: TRBJ2-5; d_call: TRBD2; clone_size: -; v_call: TRBV29-1; cdr3_nt: TGCAGCGTTGAGTCGGTACGCGGGGGGGCCTCAGAGACCCAGTACTTC; cdr3_aa: CSVESVRGGASETQYF
j_call: TRBJ2-1; d_call: -; clone_size: -; v_call: TRBV4-3; cdr3_nt: TGCGCCAGCAGCCAAGACGGGACACCCAATGAGCAGTTCTTC; cdr3_aa: CASSQDGTPNEQFF
j_call: TRBJ2-3; d_call: TRBD2; clone_size: -; v_call: TRBV4-3; cdr3_nt: TGCGCCAGCAGCCAGTTAAGCGGGGGAACCACAGATACGCAGTATTTT; cdr3_aa: CASSQLSGGTTDTQYF
j_call: TRBJ2-1; d_call: -; clone_size: -; v_call: TRBV9; cdr3_nt: TGTGCCAGCAGCGTTACCGTAGGACACCTCTCCTACAATGAGCAGTTCTTC; cdr3_aa: CASSVTVGHLSYNEQFF
j_call: TRBJ2-7; d_call: -; clone_size: many; v_call: TRBV5-1; cdr3_nt: TGCGCCAGCAGCTTGGAAGTCAGCTTAAGCTCCTACGAGCAGTACTTC; cdr3_aa: CASSLEVSLSSYEQYF
j_call: TRBJ2-3; d_call: -; clone_size: -; v_call: TRBV12-3/TRBV12-4; cdr3_nt: TGTGCCAGCACGCCTACAGGGTCAGATACGCAGTATTTT; cdr3_aa: CASTPTGSDTQYF
j_call: TRBJ2-1; d_call: TRBD2; clone_size: few; v_call: TRBV20-1; cdr3_nt: TGCAGTGCTACCCAAATGGAGCGGGGTAATGAGCAGTTCTTC; cdr3_aa: CSATQMERGNEQFF
j_call: TRBJ1-1; d_call: -; clone_size: few; v_call: TRBV20-1; cdr3_nt: TGCAGTGCTAGAGATCCTAGCGGCTCTAGGGGAATTAACACTGAAGCTTTCTTT; cdr3_aa: CSARDPSGSRGINTEAFF
j_call: TRBJ2-2; d_call: TRBD2; clone_size: few; v_call: TRBV5-1; cdr3_nt: TGCGCCAGCAGCTCACTAGCGGGGGCGAACACCGGGGAGCTGTTTTTT; cdr3_aa: CASSSLAGANTGELFF
j_call: TRBJ2-5; d_call: -; clone_size: few; v_call: TRBV20-1; cdr3_nt: TGCAGTGCGAGTCATCCTAGGGAAGAGACCCAGTACTTC; cdr3_aa: CSASHPREETQYF
j_call: TRBJ2-2; d_call: -; clone_size: -; v_call: TRBV6-5; cdr3_nt: TGTGCCAGCAGACGGGCCGGGGAGCTGTTTTTT; cdr3_aa: CASRRAGELFF
j_call: TRBJ2-5; d_call: -; clone_size: few; v_call: TRBV12-3/TRBV12-4; cdr3_nt: TGTGCCAGCAGTTCCGCCTTTTTGGCCCAGTACTTC; cdr3_aa: CASSSAFLAQYF
j_call: TRBJ2-5; d_call: TRBD1; clone_size: -; v_call: TRBV29-1; cdr3_nt: TGCAGCGTAACAACGCGACAGGGGGCGGGAGAGACCCAGTACTTC; cdr3_aa: CSVTTRQGAGETQYF